Each of the 20 T cell receptor beta chains below was sequenced from the same sample in a study of blood T cells in healthy people across ages (dated by TCRdb to the mid-2010s). To prepare the library, 5' RACE was applied. The sequencer listed for this sample is Illumina HiSeq 2500. A second about 7 to 12 cycle PCR used a sample-barcoded 5' primer and a J-beta primer mix. TCRdb trimmed the raw reads at Q25, called clones with MiXCR and kept productive beta chains. One record per CDR3 amino acid sequence lists the most common genes and DNA. A total of about 1.4 million distinct CDR3 sequences appear in this sample, 59% of them only once. The ten largest clones add up to over 6.5% of the sample. Input material: blood. These receptors originate from a man between 18 and 35 years old in good health.

The chain carries TRBV20-1 and TRBJ2-3; D might be TRBD1 (5 bases). V gave up 4 bases and J gave up 4 bases, with 18 bases separating them. The germline gives CDR1 DFQATT, CDR2 SNEGSKA (reference sequence). This CDR3 contains 15 residues. The CDR3 region is CSAKPYFGAPDTQYF. CDR3 bases: TGCAGTGCTAAACCGTACTTTGGGGCCCCAGATACGCAGTATTTT.

The sample holds one count of this clonotype. This chain uses TRBV27 with TRBJ1-2; TRBD1 is a possible D gene (5 bases). V lost 5 bases and J 7 bases, leaving 14 bases between the germline ends. From germline, CDR1 is MNHEY and CDR2 SMNVEV (reference sequence). The CDR3 covers 13 residues. The CDR3: CASSVGTRGGYTF. The CDR3 DNA reads as TGTGCCAGCAGTGTCGGGACCCGGGGTGGCTACACCTTC.

The V call is TRBV10-3, the J call TRBJ2-4, with 11 bases aligning to TRBD1. The end of the DNA fits TRBJ2-7 better, so the J call may be wrong. The CDR3 consists of 13 residues. Germline lookup yields CDR1 ENHRY and CDR2 SYGVKD. CDR3 bases: TGTGCCATCAGCGGGACAGGGGGGAACGAGCAGTACTTC. This translates into CAISGTGGNEQYF.

This clonotype has a handful of counts. J is TRBJ1-4 and V is TRBV24-1; TRBD1 might be the D (5 bases). The length of the CDR3 is 14 residues. V was pared by 2 bases and J by 5 bases, with 8 bases between. Germline V gene sequence: CDR1 KGHDR, CDR2 SFDVKD. The DNA for the CDR3 is TGTGCCACCAGTGATTCTGGGGGGAATGAAAAACTGTTTTTT. Its protein is CATSDSGGNEKLFF.

For this clonotype: One junction end does not reproduce the germline sequence, and a read error may be involved. The chain combines TRBV7-9 with TRBJ1-2; D gene unclear. The CDR3 has 13 amino acids. Germline V gene data show CDR1 as SEHNR and CDR2 as FQNEAQ (reference sequence). CDR3 nucleotides: TGTTCCAGCAGCTTTGAAGTTAACTATGGCTACACCTTC. It is translated as CSSSFEVNYGYTF.

The chain carries TRBV20-1 and TRBJ1-1; D gene unclear. V gave up 5 bases and J gave up 0 bases, with 10 bases separating them. Germline V CDR1 and CDR2: DFQATT, SNEGSKA (reference sequence). The length of the CDR3 is 13 residues. In DNA form, the CDR3 reads TGCAGTGCTCCCAGGCGGGTGAACACTGAAGCTTTCTTT. This sequence encodes CSAPRRVNTEAFF.

This clonotype was seen a few times. The chain has TRBV20-1 and TRBJ1-6; TRBD1 agrees at 7 bases. Germline CDR1 DFQATT, CDR2 SNEGSKA (reference sequence). The CDR3 contains 13 residues. V shed 6 bases and J 7 bases; nucleotides not matched to a gene: 6. The CDR3 sequence is CSATGQTNSPLHF. For the CDR3, the DNA is TGCAGTGCAACGGGACAGACCAATTCACCCCTCCACTTT.

This clonotype showed up just a few times. The chain recombines TRBV20-1 with TRBJ2-7; 8 bases match TRBD1. The J segment lost 7 bases and the V segment lost 1 base, leaving 9 bases of the junction unmatched. The CDR3 length is 14 residues. Looked up from germline, CDR1 is DFQATT and CDR2 is SNEGSKA (reference sequence). The DNA of the CDR3 is TGCAGTGCTAGAGTTGGACAGGGTCTGGGAGAGCAGTACTTC. Protein sequence: CSARVGQGLGEQYF.

Regarding this clonotype: Germline and junction disagree at one end, which may indicate a read error. This rearrangement joins TRBV20-1 to TRBJ2-3; perhaps TRBD2 as D (5 bases). Germline-derived CDR1 and CDR2 are DFQATT and SNEGSKA (reference sequence). CDR3 length: 10 amino acids. The CDR3, as DNA: TGCAGTGCTAGGGGAGATATGCAGTATTTT. Encoded protein: CSARGDMQYF.

This rearrangement joins TRBV15 to TRBJ1-5; possible D gene TRBD1, 5 bases. Per the germline V gene, CDR1 is LNHNV and CDR2 is YYDKDF (reference sequence). Trimming cost V 0 bases and J 5 bases, with 11 bases left between them. CDR3 length: 15 residues. The CDR3 here is CATSRDRAGHQPQHF. CDR3 DNA sequence: TGTGCCACCAGCAGAGATCGGGCAGGGCATCAGCCCCAGCATTTT.

Written as DNA, the CDR3 is TGTGCCAGCAGCCACCTACGGCGGACAGGAAGGGGCTACGAGCAGTACTTC. Encoded protein: CASSHLRRTGRGYEQYF. The rearrangement links TRBV3-1 to TRBJ2-7, with 7 bases lining up with TRBD1. Trimming took 3 bases from V and 3 from J; bases not matched to a gene: 14. Looked up from germline, CDR1 is LGHDT and CDR2 is YNNKEL (reference sequence). The CDR3 has 17 residues.

This clonotype was observed a handful of times. The rearrangement links TRBV5-6 to TRBJ2-7, with unresolved D. The CDR3 is made up of 14 amino acids. Germline CDR1 and CDR2: SGHDT and YYEEEE. Trimming removed 0 bases at V and 2 bases at J, with 9 bases between. CDR3 sequence: CASSLGRDPYEQYF. DNA for the CDR3: TGTGCCAGCAGCTTGGGCAGAGATCCCTACGAGCAGTACTTC.

This clonotype was found a few times. The chain is built from TRBV20-1 and TRBJ1-5, with 7 bases lining up with TRBD1. The end of the DNA fits TRBJ2-3 better, so the J call may be wrong. Germline lookup yields CDR1 DFQATT and CDR2 SNEGSKA (reference sequence). The CDR3 extends over 15 amino acids. The CDR3 DNA is TGCAGTGCCCCAACATACAGGGGTGGTGATCAGCCCCAGTATTTT. Protein: CSAPTYRGGDQPQYF.

V is TRBV4-3 and J is TRBJ1-3; unclear D gene. This CDR3 has 15 amino acids. Trimming removed 1 base from V and 1 base from J, with 8 bases in between. The V gene's germline CDR1 is LGHNA and CDR2 YSLEER. The CDR3 region has the DNA TGCGCCAGCAGCCAAGGGGCGGTTTCTGGAAACACCATATATTTT. This encodes CASSQGAVSGNTIYF.

The rearrangement joins TRBV2 to TRBJ2-3; tentative D call: TRBD1 (5 bases). The germline CDR1 and CDR2 sequences are SNHLY and FYNNEI. This CDR3 spans 15 amino acids. Between the trimmed V and J ends, which lost 4 bases and 0 bases, there was a span of 11 bases. The CDR3 DNA reads as TGTGCCAGCAGTGTTTGGGGCGCGAGCACAGATACGCAGTATTTT. It specifies CASSVWGASTDTQYF. Complete variable domain (other parts from reference TRBV2 and TRBJ2-3): EPEVTQTPSHQVTQMGQEVILRCVPISNHLYFYWYRQILGQKVEFLVSFYNNEISEKSEIFDDQFSVERPDGSNFTLKIRSTKLEDSAMYFCASSVWGASTDTQYFGPGTRLTVL.

This clonotype was observed a few times. The chain has TRBV20-1 and TRBJ1-1; the D is unclear. The CDR3 runs to 12 residues. Germline V gives CDR1 DFQATT, CDR2 SNEGSKA (reference sequence). V was clipped by 3 bases and J by 1 base, with 6 bases between them. In DNA, the CDR3 is TGCAGTGCTAGTTCAGCGAACACTGAAGCTTTCTTT. Its translation is CSASSANTEAFF.

The V and J genes are TRBV6-2 or TRBV6-3 and TRBJ2-5, with D perhaps TRBD2 (5 bases). Germline values: CDR1 MNHEY, CDR2 SVGEGT. The CDR3 loop spans 14 amino acids. Trimming left V 2 bases short and J 1 base short, with 8 bases between. The CDR3 region is CASSYLAPQETQYF. The CDR3 DNA is TGTGCCAGCAGTTACCTAGCCCCCCAAGAGACCCAGTACTTC.

The chain couples TRBV5-1 to TRBJ2-7, with 7 bases identical to TRBD1. The germline V gene has CDR1 SGHRS and CDR2 YFSETQ. The CDR3 contains 15 residues. J gave up 1 base and V 4 bases, and 8 bases lay outside the gene matches. The CDR3: CASSPLTGNSYEQYF. Here the CDR3 DNA reads TGCGCCAGCAGCCCCCTGACAGGGAATTCCTACGAGCAGTACTTC.

This chain joins TRBV6-2 or TRBV6-3 and TRBJ2-2; D gene ambiguous. The CDR3 is 12 residues long. Germline CDR1 and CDR2: MNHEY and SVGEGT. V was trimmed by 7 bases and J by 7 bases, leaving 10 bases between them. The CDR3 protein is CASTPWDGELFF. CDR3 nucleotides: TGTGCCAGCACCCCGTGGGACGGGGAGCTGTTTTTT.

V and J are TRBV20-1 and TRBJ2-5, with 11 positions matching TRBD2. The CDR3 runs 16 residues. Germline trimming cut 6 bases from V and 5 bases from J; bases unmatched to any gene: 14. CDR1 is DFQATT and CDR2 is SNEGSKA in the germline V gene (reference sequence). The CDR3 bases are TGCAGTGCGCCCCGACTAGCGGGACTACATTGGGAGACCCAGTACTTC. Encoded protein: CSAPRLAGLHWETQYF.